The present T cell receptor (beta chain) was sequenced within a study of tumor-infiltrating lymphocytes in oesophageal squamous cell carcinoma. MiXCR, applied by TCRdb to the PCR reads, yields one record per CDR3 protein. This repertoire shows 19,000 or so distinct CDR3 sequences, around two fifths found once; its top ten account for approximately 40%. This clonotype was counted at least ten times. This CDR3 is 18 amino acids long. V was clipped by 0 bases and J by 0 bases, with 15 bases between them. CDR1 and CDR2 (germline): MNHNS, SASEGT. This TCR was sampled from a male donor with esophageal squamous cell carcinoma. The gene calls are TRBV6-1 and TRBJ2-1; D ambiguous. Sequenced sample: esophageal tumor tissue. The CDR3 sequence: CASSEAGIGLSSYNEQFF. CDR3 coding DNA: TGTGCCAGCAGTGAAGCAGGTATAGGGCTAAGCTCCTACAATGAGCAGTTCTTC.